This T cell receptor beta chain was recorded in a study of T-cell reconstitution after alpha-beta-depleted transplantation in children. Overall study results and limits: A year post-transplant, T-cell counts and diversity derived mostly from newly produced T cells. Approximately two months post-transplant, alpha-beta T cells reportedly originated from several hundred expanded graft clones.

The library targeted TCRbeta and was prepared with unique molecular identifiers. TCRdb reprocessed the PCR reads with MiXCR, giving one entry per CDR3 protein. The sample yields about 210,000 distinct CDR3 sequences, over 15% seen once. Concerning this clonotype itself: The antigen is unknown.

In germline, CDR1 is MDHEN, CDR2 SYDVKM. V was trimmed by 6 bases and J by 3 bases, leaving 12 bases between them. The CDR3 covers 13 residues. Sequenced here: PBMCs, mostly from graft donor cells, sampled 360 days after TCRalphabeta/CD19-depleted stem cell transplant. This receptor was identified in a male patient aged 2-15 years who had a stem cell transplant for acute lymphoblastic leukemia, so the T cells may come from the graft donor. The chain recombines TRBV28 with TRBJ2-7; D unclear. This CDR3 reads CASRDIPDYEQYF. CDR3 in DNA: TGTGCCAGCAGAGATATCCCCGACTACGAGCAGTACTTC.